This T cell receptor (beta chain) originates from a study of T cells in tuberculosis. Background on the study: In South Africa, adults with active tuberculosis were compared with IGRA-negative and latently infected IGRA-positive adolescents.

Germline-derived CDR1 and CDR2 are SGHAT and FQNNGV. CDR3 length equals 15 residues. V lost 2 bases and J lost 4; bases outside the gene matches: 3. Study results and limitations: Smaller alpha distances in active tuberculosis partly reflected shorter CDR3-alpha lengths. Active tuberculosis alpha repertoires lay closer to GMM-specific TCRs than controls'. GEM motif frequencies gave 70% accuracy; the GMM repertoire gave about 90%.

Documented time point: new active TB diagnosis, blood taken before or within 7 days of starting treatment. This table comes from immunoSEQ multiplex PCR, and its TCRdb copy is limited to in-frame clones, with some not included. The sample contains about 49,000 clones, 90% to 95% of which appear only once. In regard to this clone: Its antigen is currently unknown.

The sample consisted of PBMCs, taken at tuberculosis diagnosis. This sequence joins TRBV11-2 and TRBJ2-1; 9 positions match TRBD2. The TCR originated in an adult with tuberculosis. The CDR3 reads CASSLLAGMYNEQFF. For the CDR3, the DNA is TGTGCCAGCAGCTTACTAGCGGGGATGTACAATGAGCAGTTCTTC. Full variable domain (missing parts from reference TRBV11-2 and TRBJ2-1): EAGVAQSPRYKIIEKRQSVAFWCNPISGHATLYWYQQILGQGPKLLIQFQNNGVVDDSQLPKDRFSAERLKGVDSTLKIQPAKLEDSAVYLCASSLLAGMYNEQFFGPGTRLTVL.